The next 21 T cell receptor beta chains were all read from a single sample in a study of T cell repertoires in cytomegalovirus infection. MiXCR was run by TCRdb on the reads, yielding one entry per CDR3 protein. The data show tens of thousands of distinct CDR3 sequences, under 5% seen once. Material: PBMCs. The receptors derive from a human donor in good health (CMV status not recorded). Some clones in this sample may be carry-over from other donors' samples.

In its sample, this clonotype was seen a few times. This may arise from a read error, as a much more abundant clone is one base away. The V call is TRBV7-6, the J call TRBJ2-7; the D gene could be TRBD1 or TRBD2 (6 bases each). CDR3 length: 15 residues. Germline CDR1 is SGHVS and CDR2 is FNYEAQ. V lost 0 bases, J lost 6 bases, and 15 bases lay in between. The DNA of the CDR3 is TGTGCCAGCAGCTTAGCGAGGGGGGCTGAGGCCGAGCAGTACTTC. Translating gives CASSLARGAEAEQYF.

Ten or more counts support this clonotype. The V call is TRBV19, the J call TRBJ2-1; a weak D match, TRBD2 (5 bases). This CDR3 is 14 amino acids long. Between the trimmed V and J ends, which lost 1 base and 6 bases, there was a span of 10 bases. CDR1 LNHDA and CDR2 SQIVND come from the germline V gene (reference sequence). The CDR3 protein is CASSIGERANEQFF. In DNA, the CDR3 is TGTGCCAGTAGTATAGGGGAGCGCGCCAATGAGCAGTTCTTC.

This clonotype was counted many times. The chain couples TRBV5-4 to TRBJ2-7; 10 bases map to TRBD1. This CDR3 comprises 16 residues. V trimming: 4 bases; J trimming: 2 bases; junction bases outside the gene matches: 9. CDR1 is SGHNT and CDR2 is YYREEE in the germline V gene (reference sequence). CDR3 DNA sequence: TGTGCCAGCAGCCGGGGACAGGGGAGGAGGGCCTACGAGCAGTACTTC. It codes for CASSRGQGRRAYEQYF.

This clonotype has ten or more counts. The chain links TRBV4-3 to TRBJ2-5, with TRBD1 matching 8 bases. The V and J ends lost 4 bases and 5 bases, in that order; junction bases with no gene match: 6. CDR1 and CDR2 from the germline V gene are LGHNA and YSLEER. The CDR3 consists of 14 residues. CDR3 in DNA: TGCGCCAGCAGCCCCAAGGGACAGGCGGAGACCCAGTACTTC. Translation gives CASSPKGQAETQYF.

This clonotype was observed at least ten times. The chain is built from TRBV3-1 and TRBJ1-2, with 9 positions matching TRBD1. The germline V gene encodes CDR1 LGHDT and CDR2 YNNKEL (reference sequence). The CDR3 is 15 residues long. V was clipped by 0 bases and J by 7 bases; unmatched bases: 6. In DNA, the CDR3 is TGTGCCAGCAGCCAAGATACAGGGGGCAGCTCTGGCTACACCTTC. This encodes CASSQDTGGSSGYTF.

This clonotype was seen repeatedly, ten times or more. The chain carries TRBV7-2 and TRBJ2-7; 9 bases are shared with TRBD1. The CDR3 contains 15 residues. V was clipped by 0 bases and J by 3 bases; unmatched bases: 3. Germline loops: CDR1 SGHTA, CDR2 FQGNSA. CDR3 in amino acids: CASSLAGTGIYEQYF. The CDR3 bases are TGTGCCAGCAGCTTAGCGGGGACAGGGATCTACGAGCAGTACTTC.

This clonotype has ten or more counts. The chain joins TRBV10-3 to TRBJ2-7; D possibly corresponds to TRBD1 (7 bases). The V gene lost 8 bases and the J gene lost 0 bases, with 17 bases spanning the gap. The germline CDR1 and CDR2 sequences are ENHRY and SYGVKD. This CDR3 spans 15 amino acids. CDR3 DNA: TGTGCCATCGGGGGACTCGGGACAGACTCCTACGAGCAGTACTTC. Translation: CAIGGLGTDSYEQYF.

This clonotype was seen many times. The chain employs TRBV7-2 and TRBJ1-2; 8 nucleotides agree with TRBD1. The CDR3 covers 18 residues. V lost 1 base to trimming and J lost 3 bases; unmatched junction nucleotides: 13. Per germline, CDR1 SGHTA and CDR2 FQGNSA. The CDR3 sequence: CASSLVPGQVPLYYGYTF. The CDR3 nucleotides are TGTGCCAGCAGCTTAGTACCGGGACAGGTCCCTCTCTACTATGGCTACACCTTC.

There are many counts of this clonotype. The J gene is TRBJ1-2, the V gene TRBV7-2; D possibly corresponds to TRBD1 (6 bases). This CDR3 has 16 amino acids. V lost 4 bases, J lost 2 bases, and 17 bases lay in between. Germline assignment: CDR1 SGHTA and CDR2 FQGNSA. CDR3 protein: CASSSNLITGNYGYTF. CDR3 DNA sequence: TGTGCCAGCAGCTCAAACCTTATAACAGGGAACTATGGCTACACCTTC.

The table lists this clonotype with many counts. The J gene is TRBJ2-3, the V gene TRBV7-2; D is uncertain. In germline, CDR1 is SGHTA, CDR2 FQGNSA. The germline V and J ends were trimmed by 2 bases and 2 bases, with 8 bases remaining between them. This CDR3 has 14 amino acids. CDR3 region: CASSLRAITDTQYF. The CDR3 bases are TGTGCCAGCAGCTTACGCGCTATCACAGATACGCAGTATTTT.

The CDR3 bases are TGTGCCAGCAGTCCGAGACAGGGCGGGACTGAAGCTTTCTTT. Residues: CASSPRQGGTEAFF. The chain joins TRBV6-2 or TRBV6-3 to TRBJ1-1, with 7 bases aligning to TRBD1. With 5 bases clipped from V and 5 bases from J, the junction kept 8 bases outside the gene matches. The CDR3 is 14 amino acids. Germline V gene sequence: CDR1 MNHEY, CDR2 SVGEGT.

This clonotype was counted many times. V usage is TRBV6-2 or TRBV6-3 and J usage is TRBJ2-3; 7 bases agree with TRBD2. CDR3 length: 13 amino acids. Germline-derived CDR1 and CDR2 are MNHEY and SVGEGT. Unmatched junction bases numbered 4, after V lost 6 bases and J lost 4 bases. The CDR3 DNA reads TGTGCCAGCAGGACTAGCAGTTCAGATACGCAGTATTTT. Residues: CASRTSSSDTQYF.

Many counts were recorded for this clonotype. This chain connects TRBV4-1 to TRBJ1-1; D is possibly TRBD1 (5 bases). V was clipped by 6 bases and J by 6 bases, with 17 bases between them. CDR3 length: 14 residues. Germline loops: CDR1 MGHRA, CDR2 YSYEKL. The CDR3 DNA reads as TGCGCCAGCAGGCCCGGGGCTGGCAGTTCTGAAGCTTTCTTT. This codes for CASRPGAGSSEAFF.

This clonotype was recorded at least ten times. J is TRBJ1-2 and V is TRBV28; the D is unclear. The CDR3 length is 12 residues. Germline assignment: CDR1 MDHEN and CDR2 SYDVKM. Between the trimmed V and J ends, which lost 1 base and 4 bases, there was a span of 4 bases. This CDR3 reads CASSLSIYGYTF. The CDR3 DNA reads TGTGCCAGCAGTTTATCGATCTATGGCTACACCTTC.

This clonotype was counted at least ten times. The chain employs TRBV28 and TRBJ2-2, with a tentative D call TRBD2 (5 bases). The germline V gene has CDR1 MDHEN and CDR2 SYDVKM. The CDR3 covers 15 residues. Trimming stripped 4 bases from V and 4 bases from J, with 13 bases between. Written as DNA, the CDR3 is TGTGCCAGCAGTTCGGCGAGCGCGGGCACCGGGGAGCTGTTTTTT. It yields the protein CASSSASAGTGELFF.

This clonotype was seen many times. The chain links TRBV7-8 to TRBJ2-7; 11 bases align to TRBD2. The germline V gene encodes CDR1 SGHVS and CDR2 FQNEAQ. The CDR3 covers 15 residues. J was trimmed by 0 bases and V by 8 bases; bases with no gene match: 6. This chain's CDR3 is CASSLAGGPSYEQYF. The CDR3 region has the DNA TGTGCCAGCTCCCTAGCGGGGGGCCCCTCCTACGAGCAGTACTTC.

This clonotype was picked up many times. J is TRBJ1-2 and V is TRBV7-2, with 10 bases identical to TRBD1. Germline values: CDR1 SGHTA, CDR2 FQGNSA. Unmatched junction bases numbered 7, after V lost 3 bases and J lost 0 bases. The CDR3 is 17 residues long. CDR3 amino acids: CASSLTTGGLSNYGYTF. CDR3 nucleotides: TGTGCCAGCAGCTTGACGACAGGGGGCTTATCTAACTATGGCTACACCTTC.

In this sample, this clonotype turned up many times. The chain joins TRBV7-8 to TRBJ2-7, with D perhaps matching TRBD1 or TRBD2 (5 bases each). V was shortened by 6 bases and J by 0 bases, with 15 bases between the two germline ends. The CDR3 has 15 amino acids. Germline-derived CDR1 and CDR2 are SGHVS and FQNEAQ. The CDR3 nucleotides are TGTGCCAGCAGTCCGCCGGGACGGGACTCCTACGAGCAGTACTTC. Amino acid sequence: CASSPPGRDSYEQYF.

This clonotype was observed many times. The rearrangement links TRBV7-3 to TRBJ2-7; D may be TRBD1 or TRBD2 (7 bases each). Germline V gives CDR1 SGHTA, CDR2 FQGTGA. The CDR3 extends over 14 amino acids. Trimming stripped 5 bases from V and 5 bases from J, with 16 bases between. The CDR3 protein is CASSPGGGHDEQYF. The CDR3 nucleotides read TGTGCCAGCAGCCCAGGGGGGGGGCATGACGAGCAGTACTTC.

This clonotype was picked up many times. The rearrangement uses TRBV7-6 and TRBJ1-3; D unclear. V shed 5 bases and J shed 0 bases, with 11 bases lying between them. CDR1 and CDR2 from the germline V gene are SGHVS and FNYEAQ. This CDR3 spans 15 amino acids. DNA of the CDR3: TGTGCCAGCAGCCCGACCAGAAGCTCTGGAAACACCATATATTTT. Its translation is CASSPTRSSGNTIYF.

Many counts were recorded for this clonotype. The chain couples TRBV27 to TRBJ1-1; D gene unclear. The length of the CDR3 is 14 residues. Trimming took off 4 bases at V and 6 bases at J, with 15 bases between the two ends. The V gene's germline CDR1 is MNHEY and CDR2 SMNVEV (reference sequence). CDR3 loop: CASSSNRLAAEAFF. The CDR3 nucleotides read TGTGCCAGCAGTTCTAACCGACTTGCGGCTGAAGCTTTCTTT.